This TCR beta chain stems from a study of monozygotic twins with inflammatory bowel disease. Findings of the study overall: IBD patients carried less diverse TCRbeta repertoires (inverse Simpson) than healthy co-twins.

Notes on this clonotype: The antigen remains undetermined.

Germline CDR1 reads SGHAT; CDR2 reads FQNNGV. The CDR3 length is 12 residues. The blood volume drawn from each donor was approximately 2.5 ml. Template switching was used to attach UMIs, which incorporated a 6-nucleotide sample barcode. TCRdb reprocessed the 5' RACE reads; each CDR3 protein has one entry and no DNA is given. In total, the table holds tens of thousands of distinct CDR3 sequences. The clonotype was recovered from a human donor with ulcerative colitis or Crohn's disease, or a healthy co-twin of an affected twin (not recorded which). J is TRBJ2-7 and V is TRBV11-2. Sequenced material: blood. The chain's CDR3 is CASSFEGFEQYF.